Sequencing of this T cell receptor (beta chain) was carried out in a study of T-cell memory formation after mild COVID-19. Regarding the study as a whole: Cross-reactive memory apparently joined, as some responding clones appeared in pre-infection memory.

TCRdb itself ran the 5' RACE reads through MiXCR, one entry per CDR3 protein. The repertoire holds under 450,000 distinct CDR3 sequences, around an eighth seen once, with around a fifth in the top ten. CDR1 SGDLS and CDR2 YYNGEE come from the germline V gene. Trimming cost V 4 bases and J 6 bases; bases outside gene matches: 7. The length of the CDR3 is 14 residues. On this clonotype: The antigen remains unidentified.

The sample taken for sequencing was PBMCs or a T cell subset sorted from them (not recorded which). This chain uses TRBV9 with TRBJ2-5; 9 nucleotides line up with TRBD1. This clonotype was sampled from a man between 18 and 35 years old who had mild COVID-19 (a few samples of this study predate the infection). Cell type and time point are not known. CDR3 bases: TGTGCCAGCAGCTCACAGGGGGCCGTAAAGACCCAGTACTTC. Translated, it gives CASSSQGAVKTQYF.